A selection of T cell receptor beta chains follows, all from one sample in a study of T cells in Graves' hyperthyroidism and ophthalmopathy. TCRdb processed the multiplex PCR reads anew with MiXCR; each CDR3 protein has one entry. The sample has under 400,000 distinct CDR3 sequences; roughly 18% are singletons. Input material: blood. These TCRs come from a woman aged 50 to 60 with Graves' hyperthyroidism. CDR3s include the opening cysteine and the closing phenylalanine or tryptophan. Each record gives: V gene, J gene, D gene, clone size, CDR3 protein, CDR3 DNA. A D gene is named only where the DNA matches it firmly. The size field is filled for only some rows; it gives once, few, many or a size class.

>TRBV24-1|TRBJ1-4|NA|many
CATSDGANEKLFF
TGTGCCACCAGTGATGGGGCTAATGAAAAACTGTTTTTT
>TRBV7-3|TRBJ1-1|NA|NA
CASSEAPPGSKSNTEAFF
TGTGCCAGCAGCGAAGCACCCCCGGGGAGTAAATCGAACACTGAAGCTTTCTTT
>TRBV20-1|TRBJ1-1|NA|NA
CSAELRGLVDEAFF
TGCAGTGCGGAACTCAGGGGTCTAGTGGATGAAGCTTTCTTT
>TRBV6-5|TRBJ2-3|NA|many
CASSYGALTDTQYF
TGTGCCAGCAGTTACGGGGCTCTGACAGATACGCAGTATTTT
>TRBV27|TRBJ2-1|TRBD2|many
CASSSGTRAINEQFF
TGTGCCAGCAGTTCTGGGACTAGAGCGATCAATGAGCAGTTCTTC
>TRBV10-3|TRBJ1-6|TRBD1|few
CAISEDRGSAPYNSPLHF
TGTGCCATCAGTGAAGACAGGGGTAGCGCGCCCTATAATTCACCCCTCCACTTT
>TRBV12-3/TRBV12-4|TRBJ1-1|TRBD1|many
CASRPGTGPMNTEAFF
TGTGCCAGCAGACCAGGGACAGGGCCTATGAACACTGAAGCTTTCTTT
>TRBV5-1|TRBJ2-1|NA|NA
CASSFFHNEQFF
TGCGCCAGCAGCTTTTTTCACAATGAGCAGTTCTTC
>TRBV5-1|TRBJ1-6|TRBD1|few
CASRTGTGLIYPLHF
TGCGCCAGCAGAACCGGGACAGGGCTAATTTATCCCCTCCACTTT
>TRBV6-5|TRBJ1-2|TRBD1|NA
CASSWTGGRGESF
TGTGCCAGCAGTTGGACAGGCGGCAGGGGAGAGTCCTTC
>TRBV6-2/TRBV6-3|TRBJ1-6|TRBD1|NA
CASRIRDRVNSPLHF
TGTGCCAGCAGGATCCGGGACAGGGTTAATTCACCCCTCCACTTT
>TRBV7-6|TRBJ2-7|TRBD1|NA
CASSAQQGGLYEQYF
TGTGCCAGCAGCGCCCAACAGGGGGGTCTTTACGAGCAGTACTTC
>TRBV12-3/TRBV12-4|TRBJ2-1|TRBD1|NA
CASSLTGTGVGEQFF
TGTGCCAGCAGTTTAACCGGGACAGGGGTCGGTGAGCAGTTCTTC
>TRBV6-1|TRBJ2-3|TRBD1|many
CASSPSGTVTDTQYF
TGTGCCAGCAGTCCCTCCGGGACAGTGACAGATACGCAGTATTTT
>TRBV28|TRBJ2-1|NA|many
CASSFRPQYNEQFF
TGTGCCAGCAGTTTTCGGCCGCAGTACAATGAGCAGTTCTTC
>TRBV2|TRBJ2-5|NA|NA
CASSEFGQETQYF
TGTGCCAGCAGTGAGTTCGGACAAGAGACCCAGTACTTC
>TRBV12-3/TRBV12-4|TRBJ2-2|NA|few
CASSLTGDNTGELFF
TGTGCCAGCAGTTTAACGGGGGACAACACCGGGGAGCTGTTTTTT
>TRBV30|TRBJ1-3|NA|few
CAWSVRVLVGNTIYF
TGTGCCTGGAGTGTCCGGGTGCTTGTGGGAAACACCATATATTTT
>TRBV20-1|TRBJ1-2|TRBD1|NA
CSAIRQGGLYGYTF
TGCAGTGCTATCAGACAGGGGGGATTATATGGCTACACCTTC
>TRBV12-3/TRBV12-4|TRBJ2-1|TRBD2|many
CASSLAGGEQFF
TGTGCCAGCAGTTTGGCGGGAGGTGAGCAGTTCTTC
>TRBV19|TRBJ1-1|TRBD1|NA
CASITGQGDLMNTEAFF
TGTGCCAGTATCACGGGACAGGGAGACCTCATGAACACTGAAGCTTTCTTT
>TRBV11-1|TRBJ2-7|NA|NA
CASSVQGFNEQYF
TGTGCCAGCAGCGTACAGGGTTTCAACGAGCAGTACTTC
>TRBV20-1|TRBJ2-7|NA|few
CSARTVPSYEQYF
TGCAGTGCTAGGACAGTTCCATCCTACGAGCAGTACTTC
>TRBV11-1|TRBJ1-4|NA|once
CASSLTDGAGINEKLFF
TGTGCCAGCAGCTTAACGGACGGGGCAGGGATAAATGAAAAACTGTTTTTT
>TRBV12-3/TRBV12-4|TRBJ1-6|NA|NA
CASSLLESPLHF
TGTGCCAGCAGTTTACTGGAATCACCCCTCCACTTT
>TRBV27|TRBJ2-1|NA|NA
CASSSTTSSYNEQFF
TGTGCCAGCAGTTCTACGACGAGCTCCTACAATGAGCAGTTCTTC
>TRBV30|TRBJ2-1|TRBD2|few
CAWNRGGGNEQFF
TGTGCCTGGAATAGGGGCGGGGGTAATGAGCAGTTCTTC
>TRBV10-3|TRBJ2-1|NA|few
CAISDRGEYNEQFF
TGTGCCATCAGTGATAGGGGGGAATACAATGAGCAGTTCTTC